What follows describes a single T cell receptor beta chain. Its specificity is unknown. This sample is drawn from a study of T cell responses to AZD1222 COVID-19 vaccine. Germline CDR1 is SGHTS and CDR2 is YDEGEE. The CDR3 loop spans 15 amino acids. Trimming shortened V by 1 base and J by 0 bases, and 8 bases separated the two germline ends. Sequenced by immunoSEQ multiplex PCR; TCRdb stores in-frame clones only, minus some. Of 65,000 to 95,000 clones in the sample, approximately 83% were seen once. Second-dose schedules of about 4 or about 12 weeks were combined. General study findings and limits: Close to half of all spike-specific TCRs reportedly target regions of the variants that are unmutated. Repertoires in all cases were sampled only once the peak T cell response had passed. It should be noted that donors were predominantly white British and more often female, and clonal diversity was possibly underestimated.

Sequencing used peripheral blood, obtained 28 days after the second AZD1222 dose. This chain joins TRBV5-8 and TRBJ1-3; D is possibly TRBD1 (5 bases). This clonotype originated in an adult who received the AZD1222 COVID-19 vaccine. The CDR3 protein is CASSLYGGSGNTIYF. DNA for the CDR3: TGTGCCAGCAGCTTGTATGGGGGCTCTGGAAACACCATATATTTT.